This T cell receptor beta chain was identified in a study of cytomegalovirus exposure and HLA in healthy donors. Study-level findings and limits: Across donors, sequencing depth was assumed by presence/absence analyses to be roughly uniform. In a later analysis, TCR beta V- and J-gene trimming was associated with a missense DCLRE1C variant.

PCR primers comprised 60 Vbeta and 13 Jbeta primers. Sequenced by immunoSEQ multiplex PCR; TCRdb stores in-frame clones only, minus some. The sample consists of 170,000 or so clones, 80% to 90% of them appearing once. Unrecorded immune exposure was likely among donors, who were nominally healthy when sampled. The CDR3 totals 16 residues. CDR1 and CDR2 from the germline V gene are SEHNR and FQNEAQ (reference sequence). The V gene end was trimmed by 1 base and the J gene end by 7 bases; junction bases not matched to a gene: 8. Comments on this clone: What it binds is not known.

V and J are TRBV7-9 and TRBJ2-1, with 9 bases lining up with TRBD2. This TCR derives from a girl between 10 and 17 years old in good health and CMV-seropositive. The sequenced material came from PBMCs. The CDR3 spells CASSLGGAGGVNEQFF. Here the CDR3 DNA reads TGTGCCAGCAGCTTAGGGGGAGCGGGGGGAGTAAATGAGCAGTTCTTC.